The text below deals with one T cell receptor (beta chain). Ten or more counts support this clonotype. Its antigen is currently not known. One base away there is no much larger clone; base qualities are not given. The sample originates from a study of T-cell reconstitution after alpha-beta-depleted transplantation in children (dated by TCRdb to 2016 to 2018). Notes on the research overall: T-cell immune reconstitution after TCRalphabeta/CD19-depleted allogeneic hematopoietic cell transplantation in children was quantitatively tracked in the study by means of TCR repertoire profiling.

The library was obtained by PCR. The instrument was an Illumina HiSeq 2500. TCR libraries were prepared with molecular barcoding, using unique molecular identifiers to normalize TCRbeta repertoire quantification. TCRdb trimmed the raw reads at Q25, called clones with MiXCR and kept productive beta chains. All rows with the same CDR3 protein become a single entry with the most common DNA and genes. This sample lists about 200,000 distinct CDR3 sequences; approximately 14% were detected once. 13% of the sample goes to the ten largest clones. Spanning cysteine to phenylalanine, the CDR3 consists of 13 amino acids. Only the CDR3 part of the read is kept: 39 bases, read in frame from the first base. The junction shows trimming of 2 bases on V and 7 bases on J, plus 12 bases between the germline ends. The germline V gene provides CDR1 SGHRS and CDR2 YFSETQ.

Source: PBMCs from the stem cell graft donor, taken from the stem cell graft. The sequence joins TRBV5-1 to TRBJ1-1; no D gene is confidently identified. This clonotype was sampled from a human donor who donated a stem cell graft to a child with acute lymphoblastic leukemia. The DNA sequence is given as TGCGCCAGCAGCTTAAGTGGAGGGTTTGAAGCTTTCTTT. Translated, it gives CASSLSGGFEAFF. Outside the CDR3, residues come from the reference TRBV5-1 and TRBJ1-1 proteins, so the full variable domain is: KAGVTQTPRYLIKTRGQQVTLSCSPISGHRSVSWYQQTPGQGLQFLFEYFSETQRNKGNFPGRFSGRQFSNSRSEMNVSTLELGDSALYLCASSLSGGFEAFFGQGTRLTVV.